This T cell receptor (beta chain) appears in the sequencing data of a study of tumor-infiltrating lymphocytes in primary liver carcinoma. With respect to this clonotype: What it binds is not known.

TCR beta cDNA was made from 450 to 550 ng total RNA with a constant-region primer. Libraries for TCR beta were built through three nested multiplex PCR rounds, which together made up a slightly modified ARM-PCR procedure. In the first two PCR rounds, TRBV1-TRBV30 forward primers were paired with a C-beta reverse primer, and each round lasted roughly 9 cycles. One entry per CDR3 protein results from TCRdb running MiXCR on the multiplex PCR reads. The sample lists some 110,000 distinct CDR3 sequences; 55% to 75% were seen once. Notes on the study in general: The overlap of tumor-adjacent and tumor-blood pairs was smaller than that of tumor region pairs. It was in tumors, not blood, that the top-250-clone fraction was significantly higher (p = 0.039).

Co-extraction yielded RNA and DNA from approximately 20-30 mg of unsorted bulk tissue. Patients' primary liver carcinoma was surgically resected. Histology found more than 85% viable tumor cells per sample. CDR1 and CDR2 (germline): SQVTM, ANQGSEA. CDR3 length: 11 amino acids. The sample comprised liver tumor tissue from sampling region 3. Indicated subset: tumor region T3, left-lateral pole. V usage is TRBV29-1 and J usage is TRBJ2-2; TRBD2 might be the D (5 bases). The clonotype comes from a woman aged 55-69 years with primary liver carcinoma and hepatitis B virus infection. CDR3 amino acids: CGGRADGELFF. CDR3 nucleotide sequence: TGCGGCGGTAGAGCGGACGGGGAGCTGTTTTTT.